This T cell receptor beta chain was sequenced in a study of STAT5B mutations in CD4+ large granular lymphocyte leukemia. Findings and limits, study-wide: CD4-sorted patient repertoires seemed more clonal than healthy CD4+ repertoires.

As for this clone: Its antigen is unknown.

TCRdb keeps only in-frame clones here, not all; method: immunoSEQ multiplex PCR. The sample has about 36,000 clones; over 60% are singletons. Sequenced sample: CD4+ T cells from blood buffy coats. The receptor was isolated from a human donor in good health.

Here the CDR3 reads CASSLSGNTIYF. The CDR3 DNA reads TGTGCCAGCAGCCTCTCCGGAAACACCATATATTTT. This chain uses TRBV9 with TRBJ1-3; no reliable D call. The V end was cut by 4 bases, the J end by 4 bases, with 6 bases between. The CDR3 spans 12 residues. Germline-derived CDR1 and CDR2 are SGDLS and YYNGEE.